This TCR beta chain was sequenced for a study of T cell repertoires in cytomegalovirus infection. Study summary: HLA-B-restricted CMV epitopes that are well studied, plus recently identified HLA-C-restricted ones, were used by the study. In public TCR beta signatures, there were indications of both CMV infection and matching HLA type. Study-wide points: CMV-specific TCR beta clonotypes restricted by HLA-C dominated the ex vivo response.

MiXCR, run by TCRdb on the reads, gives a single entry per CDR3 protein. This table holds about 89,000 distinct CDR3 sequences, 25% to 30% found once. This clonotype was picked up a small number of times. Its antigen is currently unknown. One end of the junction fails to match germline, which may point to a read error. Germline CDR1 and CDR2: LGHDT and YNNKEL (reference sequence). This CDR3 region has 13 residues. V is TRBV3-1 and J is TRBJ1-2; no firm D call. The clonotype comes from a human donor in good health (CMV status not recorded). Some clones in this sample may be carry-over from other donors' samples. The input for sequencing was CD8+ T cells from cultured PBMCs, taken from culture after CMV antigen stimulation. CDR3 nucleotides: TGTGCCAGCAGCCAAACTGAGCAGATGGGGAGGGCCTTC. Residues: CASSQTEQMGRAF.